What follows are 19 T cell receptor beta chains derived from one specimen sequenced in a study of T cell clones after liver transplantation. Only in-frame clones appear in the TCRdb table, and some are missing; sequencing was by immunoSEQ multiplex PCR. Of 95,000 to 110,000 clones detected, roughly four fifths appear once; the ten largest clones hold approximately 3%. Specimen: CD4+ T cells from blood, collected around 48 months after liver transplant. The receptors derive from a human patient who received a liver transplant. Some of the T cells might come from the graft donor.

The rearrangement links TRBV19 to TRBJ2-1, with TRBD1 identical over 11 bases. There are 15 residues in the CDR3. CDR1 LNHDA and CDR2 SQIVND come from the germline V gene (reference sequence). V gave up 5 bases and J gave up 9 bases; unmatched junction bases: 9. CDR3 residues: CASSRDRGALSEQFF. In nucleotides, the CDR3 is TGTGCCAGTAGTCGGGACAGGGGGGCCTTAAGTGAGCAGTTCTTC.

V and J are TRBV9 and TRBJ1-1, with 7 bases lining up with TRBD1. The CDR3 consists of 15 residues. V dropped 2 bases and J dropped 5; count of bases not matched to a gene: 9. The germline CDR1 and CDR2 sequences are SGDLS and YYNGEE. The CDR3 sequence is CASSVFDRVGTEAFF. CDR3 nucleotide sequence: TGTGCCAGCAGCGTGTTCGACAGGGTTGGAACTGAAGCTTTCTTT.

This clone was counted a single time. V gene TRBV6-5 combines with J gene TRBJ1-2; D remains unclear. Deletions cut 6 bases from V and 5 bases from J, with 13 bases between. The CDR3 runs to 13 residues. The V gene's germline CDR1 is MNHEY and CDR2 SVGAGI. CDR3 sequence: CASRPGGPYGYTF. The CDR3 DNA is TGTGCCAGCAGACCGGGAGGCCCTTATGGCTACACCTTC.

The gene calls are TRBV6-5 and TRBJ2-1, with 7 bases aligning to TRBD1. CDR3 size: 13 residues. Germline loops: CDR1 MNHEY, CDR2 SVGAGI. Trimming removed 6 bases from V and 7 bases from J; junction bases left unmatched: 6. In nucleotides, the CDR3 is TGTGCCAGCAGCCGGGACAGTCGGAATGAGCAGTTCTTC. This translates into CASSRDSRNEQFF.

This clone was counted only a few times. The J gene is TRBJ1-4, the V gene TRBV30, with D perhaps TRBD1 (5 bases). CDR3 length: 12 amino acids. Germline values: CDR1 GTSNPN, CDR2 SVGIG (reference sequence). The germline V and J ends were trimmed by 5 bases and 4 bases, with 8 bases remaining between them. CDR3: CAWRQHNEKLFF. The CDR3 nucleotides are TGTGCCTGGCGACAGCATAATGAAAAACTGTTTTTT. Drawing the rest from reference TRBV30 and TRBJ1-4, the complete variable domain is SQTIHQWPATLVQPVGSPLSLECTVEGTSNPNLYWYRQAAGRGLQLLFYSVGIGQISSEVPQNLSASRPQDRQFILSSKKLLLSDSGFYLCAWRQHNEKLFFGSGTQLSVL.

The chain combines TRBV11-1 with TRBJ2-7; 7 positions match TRBD1. This CDR3 contains 13 residues. With 5 bases clipped from V and 3 bases from J, the junction kept 4 bases outside the gene matches. Germline loops: CDR1 SGHAT, CDR2 FQDESV (reference sequence). This CDR3 is CASSPRQGYEQYF. For the CDR3, the DNA is TGTGCCAGCAGCCCGCGACAGGGCTACGAGCAGTACTTC.

The rearrangement uses TRBV6-5 and TRBJ1-1; perhaps TRBD1 as D (5 bases). The germline gives CDR1 MNHEY, CDR2 SVGAGI. This CDR3 has 13 residues. V lost 6 bases and J 11 bases, leaving 19 bases between the germline ends. The CDR3 reads CASRIETGRGAFF. For the CDR3, the DNA is TGTGCCAGCAGAATAGAAACGGGGCGTGGGGCTTTCTTT.

The gene calls are TRBV10-3 and TRBJ1-6; D may be TRBD1 (5 bases). The V and J ends lost 6 bases and 9 bases respectively, with 9 bases between them. The CDR3 is 12 amino acids. CDR1 is ENHRY and CDR2 is SYGVKD in the germline V gene. In DNA form, the CDR3 reads TGTGCCATCAGGGGGCTCGCTTCACCCCTCCACTTT. Translated: CAIRGLASPLHF.

CDR3 region: CASSPITGGGYSNQPQHF. For the CDR3, the DNA is TGTGCCAGCAGCCCAATCACAGGGGGGGGTTATAGCAATCAGCCCCAGCATTTT. The V gene is TRBV7-9, the J gene TRBJ1-5, with TRBD1 matching over 8 bases. Germline CDR1 reads SEHNR; CDR2 reads FQNEAQ (reference sequence). The V gene end was trimmed by 5 bases and the J gene end by 0 bases; junction bases not matched to a gene: 12. The CDR3 spans 18 residues.

The chain has TRBV19 and TRBJ1-5; maybe TRBD1 (6 bases). V was shortened by 3 bases and J by 4 bases, with 10 bases between the two germline ends. This CDR3 is 14 amino acids long. Germline assignment: CDR1 LNHDA and CDR2 SQIVND (reference sequence). In DNA form, the CDR3 reads TGTGCCAGTAGTATTCAGGGGCAGAATCAGCCCCAGCATTTT. Its translation is CASSIQGQNQPQHF. Complete variable domain (other parts from reference TRBV19 and TRBJ1-5): DGGITQSPKYLFRKEGQNVTLSCEQNLNHDAMYWYRQDPGQGLRLIYYSQIVNDFQKGDIAEGYSVSREKKESFPLTVTSAQKNPTAFYLCASSIQGQNQPQHFGDGTRLSIL.

The V call is TRBV29-1, the J call TRBJ2-1; TRBD1 agrees at 8 bases. Trimming cost V 4 bases and J 10 bases; bases outside gene matches: 15. CDR3 length: 15 residues. The germline gives CDR1 SQVTM, CDR2 ANQGSEA. CDR3 protein: CSVVDRDRPNDEQFF. DNA for the CDR3: TGCAGCGTTGTAGACCGGGACAGGCCCAATGACGAGCAGTTCTTC.

The V call is TRBV27, the J call TRBJ2-1, with D possibly matching TRBD1 (6 bases). V lost 2 bases and J 6 bases, leaving 8 bases between the germline ends. Germline lookup yields CDR1 MNHEY and CDR2 SMNVEV (reference sequence). This CDR3 is built from 13 residues. Written as DNA, the CDR3 is TGTGCCAGCAGTTTAAGGGGGATCAATGAGCAGTTCTTC. Protein: CASSLRGINEQFF.

The chain couples TRBV19 to TRBJ2-1; 7 bases agree with TRBD1. CDR1 is LNHDA and CDR2 is SQIVND in the germline V gene (reference sequence). The V segment lost 8 bases and the J segment 0 bases; nucleotides outside the gene matches: 16. The CDR3 spans 18 residues. The CDR3 nucleotides are TGTGCCAGTCAACGAAGGGGGCAGCAGAAGAGCTCCTACAATGAGCAGTTCTTC. This encodes CASQRRGQQKSSYNEQFF.

The chain recombines TRBV5-4 with TRBJ2-7; the match to TRBD2 covers 10 bases. This CDR3 contains 16 residues. Germline CDR1 SGHNT, CDR2 YYREEE (reference sequence). V was pared by 1 base and J by 5 bases, with 9 bases of the junction left unmatched. The CDR3 DNA sequence: TGTGCCAGCAGCTTGCCAGCGGGGGGGCCTGTGAACGAGCAGTACTTC. Its protein is CASSLPAGGPVNEQYF.

This clone showed up just once. CDR3 nucleotide sequence: TGCGCCAGCCGGTCCGGGACAGGGCTCTACGAGCAGTACTTC. Amino acids: CASRSGTGLYEQYF. This chain joins TRBV10-2 and TRBJ2-7; 9 bases line up with TRBD1. V was pared by 8 bases and J by 3 bases, with 8 bases of the junction left unmatched. In germline, CDR1 is WSHSY, CDR2 SAAADI. This CDR3 spans 14 amino acids.

The chain couples TRBV27 to TRBJ1-4, with D possibly TRBD1 on 5 matching bases. CDR1 and CDR2 from the germline V gene are MNHEY and SMNVEV (reference sequence). The CDR3 totals 14 residues. V was trimmed by 4 bases and J by 8 bases, leaving 14 bases between them. CDR3 amino acids: CASSSGGASEKLFF. Written as DNA, the CDR3 is TGTGCCAGCAGTTCGGGAGGGGCCTCGGAAAAACTGTTTTTT.

Turning to this clone: Other DNA sequences from this sample encode an identical CDR3 as well. This chain links TRBV11-2 with TRBJ2-3, with 9 nucleotides matching TRBD2. After removal of 2 bases from V and 1 base from J, the junction contained 1 base not matched to a gene. The V gene's germline CDR1 is SGHAT and CDR2 FQNNGV. The CDR3 has 15 amino acids. CDR3 sequence (DNA): TGTGCCAGCAGCTTAATAGCGGGAGGCACAGATACGCAGTATTTT. Its protein product is CASSLIAGGTDTQYF.

V is TRBV7-8 and J is TRBJ2-7; no firm D call. The CDR3 covers 14 residues. V was clipped by 0 bases and J by 11 bases, with 17 bases between them. The germline CDR1 and CDR2 sequences are SGHVS and FQNEAQ. This CDR3 reads CASSLAPLATTKYF. The CDR3 bases are TGTGCCAGCAGCTTAGCGCCGCTTGCAACCACCAAGTACTTC.

V gene TRBV4-2 combines with J gene TRBJ1-1; D uncertain. The germline CDR1 and CDR2 sequences are LGHNA and YNFKEQ. The CDR3 is 11 amino acids. The V end lost 1 base, the J end lost 6 bases, and 3 bases lay between the germline ends. The CDR3 region is CASSQASEAFF. CDR3 DNA sequence: TGTGCCAGCAGCCAAGCGTCTGAAGCTTTCTTT.